This TCR beta chain was profiled in a study of metastatic and nonmetastatic thyroid tumors. Whole-study context: The comparison covered peripheral blood and tumor or nodule tissue in malignant and benign thyroid patients.

Per the authors' pipeline: A classifier for distant metastasis in papillary thyroid cancer was constructed using CDR3 differences observed across clinicopathological groups. MiXCR was used by TCRdb to re-call the PCR reads. The V and J calls come from TCRdb's annotation, not from the publication. Of 35,000 to 45,000 clones listed, around 2.9% are singletons. General study points: In both blood and tumor samples, TCR beta diversity was reported significantly higher for malignant than benign nodules.

From germline, CDR1 is SQVTM and CDR2 ANQGSEA. This CDR3 has 12 residues. The trim removed 8 bases at V and 8 bases at J, leaving 11 bases unmatched. This clone was counted many times. The antigen remains unidentified. Nobody among the patients had been given any treatment before thyroid surgery. This sequence was found in a female donor with papillary thyroid cancer or a benign thyroid nodule (not recorded which). Some clones in this sample may be carry-over from other donors' samples. The chain joins TRBV29-1 to TRBJ1-2; 7 bases agree with TRBD1. Sequenced: blood. The CDR3 protein is CSLQTGQSGYTF. The CDR3 coding sequence is TGCAGCCTACAGACAGGGCAGAGCGGCTACACCTTC.